This T cell receptor (beta chain) was captured by sequencing in a study of cytomegalovirus exposure and HLA in healthy donors. Amplification used 60 Vbeta primers and 13 Jbeta primers. Clones were read by immunoSEQ multiplex PCR, and TCRdb kept only the in-frame ones, dropping some. The table has about 160,000 clones, about 79% seen once; the top ten hold about 6.8%. General study points: Many donors carried some public TCRs, although rarity characterized most TCR sequences. Within the data, a cluster of highly shared sequence variants was likely a sequencing artifact. The study listed approximately 160 cytomegalovirus-associated TCR beta chains.

The ends lost 1 base at V and 3 bases at J; junction bases unmatched: 6. The CDR3 is 16 amino acids. From germline, CDR1 is SGDLS and CDR2 YYNGEE. As regards this clone: Its antigen is still unknown.

The chain combines TRBV9 with TRBJ2-3; TRBD2 agrees at 9 bases. The sequence was collected from a man aged 45-65 years in good health and CMV-seropositive. Input material: PBMCs. Here the CDR3 reads CASSVTGTSFTDTQYF. Here the CDR3 DNA reads TGTGCCAGCAGCGTAACCGGGACTAGCTTTACAGATACGCAGTATTTT.